These 26 T cell receptor beta chains originate from one sample sequenced in a study of CD8 T cells in Susac syndrome. RNA, at about 0.45 to 1 ug, was reverse transcribed with random hexamers. Each CDR3 protein gets one entry after TCRdb re-called the immunoSEQ multiplex PCR reads with MiXCR. The sample carries 150,000 to 200,000 distinct CDR3 sequences, about 91% recorded once. Specimen: CD4+ T cells from PBMCs. The receptors were sampled from a human donor in good health.

This chain connects TRBV11-2 to TRBJ2-1, with D possibly TRBD2 on 6 matching bases. The V gene's germline CDR1 is SGHAT and CDR2 FQNNGV. Trimming stripped 0 bases from V and 2 bases from J, with 8 bases between. The CDR3 sequence is 15 residues long. The CDR3, as DNA: TGTGCCAGCAGCTTAGATAGCGGTACCTACAATGAGCAGTTCTTC. Its translation: CASSLDSGTYNEQFF.

This clonotype was seen once. J is TRBJ2-5 and V is TRBV10-3, with D possibly matching TRBD1 (5 bases). V lost 7 bases and J lost 2, with 11 bases in between. CDR1 is ENHRY and CDR2 is SYGVKD in the germline V gene. The CDR3 spans 13 residues. CDR3 nucleotides: TGTGCCATCACTTCAGGACAACAAGAGACCCAGTACTTC. Encoded protein: CAITSGQQETQYF.

The rearrangement links TRBV29-1 to TRBJ2-1; no clear D. Germline CDR1 SQVTM, CDR2 ANQGSEA. V was shortened by 7 bases and J by 9 bases, with 13 bases between the two germline ends. The CDR3 length is 11 residues. DNA for the CDR3: TGCAGCGCCATCTTAACCCCTGAGCAGTTCTTC. It specifies CSAILTPEQFF.

The chain is built from TRBV29-1 and TRBJ1-2; D unresolved. The CDR3 sequence is 12 residues long. CDR1 and CDR2 (germline): SQVTM, ANQGSEA. Trimming cost V 7 bases and J 6 bases, with 15 bases left between them. The CDR3 here is CSGPTRRDGYTF. CDR3 DNA sequence: TGCAGCGGCCCAACCCGGAGGGATGGCTACACCTTC.

J is TRBJ1-1 and V is TRBV2; 11 bases are shared with TRBD1. In germline, CDR1 is SNHLY, CDR2 FYNNEI. The CDR3 runs to 18 residues. Losses at the gene ends were 4 bases for V and 3 bases for J; bases not matched to a gene: 13. Here the CDR3 DNA reads TGTGCCAGCAGTGGGCCCGAGGACAGGGGGCTCGAGGACACTGAAGCTTTCTTT. Protein sequence: CASSGPEDRGLEDTEAFF. Filled out from reference TRBV2 and TRBJ1-1, the complete variable domain reads EPEVTQTPSHQVTQMGQEVILRCVPISNHLYFYWYRQILGQKVEFLVSFYNNEISEKSEIFDDQFSVERPDGSNFTLKIRSTKLEDSAMYFCASSGPEDRGLEDTEAFFGQGTRLTVV.

The gene calls are TRBV2 and TRBJ2-1; perhaps D is TRBD1 or TRBD2 (5 bases each). The CDR3 consists of 14 residues. Trimming shortened V by 6 bases and J by 6 bases, and 15 bases separated the two germline ends. CDR1 and CDR2 (germline): SNHLY, FYNNEI. The CDR3, as DNA: TGTGCCAGCAGCCTCACCGGGACCCTCAATGAGCAGTTCTTC. Translated, it gives CASSLTGTLNEQFF.

This clonotype was recorded once. This chain links TRBV7-6 with TRBJ1-1; D is undetermined. This CDR3 comprises 15 residues. CDR1 is SGHVS, CDR2 FNYEAQ, per germline. V lost 5 bases and J lost 3, with 16 bases in between. The CDR3 nucleotides are TGTGCCAGCAGCCCGAGGCCACCGGCGCACACTGAAGCTTTCTTT. Translating it yields CASSPRPPAHTEAFF. Drawing the rest from reference TRBV7-6 and TRBJ1-1, the complete variable domain is GAGVSQSPRYKVTKRGQDVALRCDPISGHVSLYWYRQALGQGPEFLTYFNYEAQQDKSGLPNDRFSAERPEGSISTLTIQRTEQRDSAMYRCASSPRPPAHTEAFFGQGTRLTVV.

V is TRBV29-1 and J is TRBJ1-1; D is uncertain. Trimming pared 4 bases from V and 1 base from J, leaving 10 bases between. Germline V CDR1 and CDR2: SQVTM, ANQGSEA. The CDR3 length is 13 residues. CDR3 region: CSVAGRQNTEAFF. The CDR3 region has the DNA TGCAGCGTTGCAGGTCGACAGAACACTGAAGCTTTCTTT.

This clonotype has just a few counts. The chain combines TRBV2 with TRBJ2-2; D ambiguous. V was clipped by 2 bases and J by 4 bases, with 8 bases between them. This CDR3 has 14 residues. Germline V gives CDR1 SNHLY, CDR2 FYNNEI. CDR3 nucleotide sequence: TGTGCCAGCAGTGAACGGCAGATCACCGGGGAGCTGTTTTTT. Residues: CASSERQITGELFF.

The gene calls are TRBV27 and TRBJ1-2; D possibly corresponds to TRBD1 (6 bases). The germline CDR1 and CDR2 sequences are MNHEY and SMNVEV (reference sequence). Between the trimmed V and J ends, which lost 6 bases and 4 bases, there was a span of 15 bases. This CDR3 is 14 amino acids long. CDR3 sequence: CASRPTGVAYGYTF. DNA of the CDR3: TGTGCCAGCAGACCGACAGGTGTCGCCTATGGCTACACCTTC.

This CDR3 reads CASSESGGGSYEQYF. CDR3 nucleotides: TGTGCCAGCTCGGAGTCGGGCGGGGGCTCCTACGAGCAGTACTTC. This sequence joins TRBV18 and TRBJ2-7, with 7 bases aligning to TRBD2. J was trimmed by 0 bases and V by 6 bases; bases with no gene match: 8. Per germline, CDR1 KGHSH and CDR2 LQKENI. The CDR3 is 15 amino acids.

This chain links TRBV9 with TRBJ2-7; 8 bases line up with TRBD2. The trim removed 6 bases at V and 5 bases at J, leaving 7 bases unmatched. CDR1 SGDLS and CDR2 YYNGEE come from the germline V gene. This CDR3 spans 13 amino acids. As DNA, the CDR3 is TGTGCCAGCAATCGGGAGGGCGGCGACGAGCAGTACTTC. This sequence encodes CASNREGGDEQYF. The full variable domain, with the rest looked up from reference TRBV9 and TRBJ2-7, is DSGVTQTPKHLITATGQRVTLRCSPRSGDLSVYWYQQSLDQGLQFLIQYYNGEERAKGNILERFSAQQFPDLHSELNLSSLELGDSALYFCASNREGGDEQYFGPGTRLTVT.

The CDR3 nucleotides read TGCAGCGTTGAAGGGTTGATGGGTGAAGCTTTCTTT. Translation: CSVEGLMGEAFF. The chain employs TRBV29-1 and TRBJ1-1; D is unclear. The V gene lost 1 base and the J gene lost 7 bases, with 10 bases spanning the gap. The CDR3 sequence is 12 residues long. Germline CDR1 reads SQVTM; CDR2 reads ANQGSEA.

The V call is TRBV19, the J call TRBJ2-7; D might be TRBD1 (5 bases). Germline V gene sequence: CDR1 LNHDA, CDR2 SQIVND (reference sequence). V was clipped by 9 bases and J by 3 bases, with 9 bases between them. This CDR3 is 11 amino acids long. In DNA form, the CDR3 reads TGTGCCAGCAAGCAGGGCTACGAGCAGTACTTC. Amino acid sequence: CASKQGYEQYF.

The V gene is TRBV5-6, the J gene TRBJ1-1; D is possibly TRBD1 (5 bases). CDR3 length: 11 residues. From germline, CDR1 is SGHDT and CDR2 YYEEEE. Trimming took off 7 bases at V and 8 bases at J, with 12 bases between the two ends. As DNA, the CDR3 is TGTGCCAGCCTCAGGGAAGAAGAAGCTTTCTTT. This codes for CASLREEEAFF.

V usage is TRBV10-3 and J usage is TRBJ2-3, with 12 bases lining up with TRBD2. The CDR3 consists of 16 residues. The germline V gene encodes CDR1 ENHRY and CDR2 SYGVKD. V was pared by 3 bases and J by 3 bases, with 4 bases of the junction left unmatched. The CDR3 nucleotides are TGTGCCATCAGTGAAATTGGACTAGCGGGGACAGATACGCAGTATTTT. This codes for CAISEIGLAGTDTQYF.

The rearrangement links TRBV4-3 to TRBJ2-2, with D possibly being TRBD1 (5 bases). CDR1 is LGHNA, CDR2 YSLEER, per germline. With 4 bases removed from V and 1 base from J, the gap between germline ends came to 13 bases. CDR3 size: 16 residues. This CDR3 is CASSLGVGQNTGELFF. The CDR3 coding sequence is TGCGCCAGCAGCCTAGGGGTCGGACAGAACACCGGGGAGCTGTTTTTT.

The chain joins TRBV5-6 to TRBJ2-1; D gene ambiguous. V lost 0 bases, J lost 16 bases, and 11 bases lay in between. The CDR3 sequence is 11 residues long. CDR1 is SGHDT and CDR2 is YYEEEE in the germline V gene. The CDR3 DNA follows: TGTGCCAGCAGCTTGGAGGGTCTCGATTTCTTC. The encoded protein is CASSLEGLDFF.

J is TRBJ1-5 and V is TRBV10-3, with D maybe TRBD1 (5 bases). Germline-derived CDR1 and CDR2 are ENHRY and SYGVKD. The V gene lost 8 bases and the J gene lost 2 bases, with 16 bases spanning the gap. This CDR3 contains 15 residues. CDR3 loop: CAIAPDWGGNQPQHF. The CDR3, as DNA: TGTGCCATCGCCCCAGATTGGGGGGGCAATCAGCCCCAGCATTTT.

V usage is TRBV7-2 and J usage is TRBJ1-2; no clear D gene. Trimming removed 5 bases from V and 6 bases from J, with 19 bases in between. The germline CDR1 and CDR2 sequences are SGHTA and FQGNSA. This CDR3 is built from 15 residues. This chain's CDR3 is CASSHQVPQSHGYTF. CDR3 nucleotide sequence: TGTGCCAGCAGCCACCAGGTCCCGCAATCTCATGGCTACACCTTC.

The rearrangement uses TRBV19 and TRBJ2-2, with TRBD1 matching over 7 bases. The CDR3 runs to 19 residues. Per germline, CDR1 LNHDA and CDR2 SQIVND (reference sequence). Trimming cost V 5 bases and J 6 bases; bases outside gene matches: 21. The CDR3 coding sequence is TGTGCCAGTAGTCTAGCTCCCGGGACAGAACCCCGTGTTCCCGGGGAGCTGTTTTTT. Its protein is CASSLAPGTEPRVPGELFF.

The CDR3 DNA follows: TGTGCCACCAGCAGACCTGGACTAGCGCTTGGGTTCTTC. This gives the protein CATSRPGLALGFF. The J gene is TRBJ2-1, the V gene TRBV15, with 9 positions matching TRBD2. In germline, CDR1 is LNHNV, CDR2 YYDKDF (reference sequence). Trimming at V came to 2 bases and at J to 15 bases, leaving 8 bases not matched to a gene. CDR3 length: 13 residues.

The chain joins TRBV30 to TRBJ1-1; D remains ambiguous. The ends were cut back, 0 bases at V and 11 bases at J, with 13 bases in the middle. This CDR3 region has 12 residues. Germline V gene sequence: CDR1 GTSNPN, CDR2 SVGIG (reference sequence). DNA for the CDR3: TGTGCCTGGAGTGTAAAAGGGATGGGCGCTTTCTTT. It translates to CAWSVKGMGAFF.

This chain links TRBV9 with TRBJ2-2, with 9 bases lining up with TRBD1. The CDR3 extends over 16 amino acids. J was trimmed by 0 bases and V by 0 bases; bases with no gene match: 0. Per the germline V gene, CDR1 is SGDLS and CDR2 is YYNGEE. CDR3 bases: TGTGCCAGCAGCGTAGGACAGGGGGCGAACACCGGGGAGCTGTTTTTT. It encodes CASSVGQGANTGELFF.

The V call is TRBV7-3, the J call TRBJ2-4; 7 positions match TRBD2. This CDR3 is 16 amino acids long. The ends lost 3 bases at V and 1 base at J; junction bases unmatched: 6. Germline-derived CDR1 and CDR2 are SGHTA and FQGTGA. The CDR3 sequence: CASSLSPSGAKNIQYF. The DNA for the CDR3 is TGTGCCAGCAGCTTGTCACCTAGCGGCGCCAAAAACATTCAGTACTTC.

The chain is built from TRBV12-3 or TRBV12-4 and TRBJ1-2; 8 bases match TRBD1. V was pared by 3 bases and J by 3 bases, with 3 bases of the junction left unmatched. This CDR3 is 14 amino acids long. The CDR3 sequence is CASSFQGADYGYTF. CDR3 bases: TGTGCCAGCAGTTTCCAGGGGGCTGACTATGGCTACACCTTC.